The clone carrying this TCR beta chain appeared once. The data originate from a study of blood T cell repertoires in COVID-19. Unmatched junction bases numbered 12, after V lost 7 bases and J lost 5 bases. The CDR3 totals 16 residues. Germline values: CDR1 LNHDA, CDR2 SQIVND (reference sequence). Original methodology: Amplifying reference gene primers gave estimates of nucleated cell counts. The assay was immunoSEQ multiplex PCR, and TCRdb's table has in-frame clones only and misses some. V, J and clone size are those of that table, while D and trimming were read from the DNA. The sample contains 70,000 or so clones, more than 85% of which appear only once.

Sequenced input: peripheral blood. The source of this sequence is a man in his 70s with active COVID-19. This rearrangement joins TRBV19 to TRBJ1-1, with 11 nucleotides matching TRBD1. CDR3 amino acids: CASNSPEGTGGTEAFF. CDR3 nucleotide sequence: TGTGCCAGTAACTCCCCAGAGGGGACAGGGGGGACTGAAGCTTTCTTT.